This TCR beta chain originates from a study of tumor-infiltrating lymphocytes in oesophageal squamous cell carcinoma. This CDR3 region has 12 residues. CDR1 and CDR2 from the germline V gene are SGHVS and FQNEAQ. TCRdb used MiXCR to reprocess the PCR reads, holding one entry per CDR3 protein. The sample records under 4,500 distinct CDR3 sequences, 16% being singletons. Input material: esophageal tumor tissue. The TCR was taken from a male donor with esophageal squamous cell carcinoma. The chain carries TRBV7-8 and TRBJ2-5; no definite D call. The J call may be incorrect, as the DNA end agrees better with TRBJ2-7. The CDR3 sequence is CAGGSDDHEQYF. The CDR3 DNA sequence: TGTGCGGGCGGCTCGGACGACCACGAGCAGTACTTC.